The clone carrying this TCR beta chain was picked up many times. The ends were cut back, 3 bases at V and 6 bases at J, with 14 bases in the middle. There are 14 residues in the CDR3. The germline CDR1 and CDR2 sequences are MNHEY and SMNVEV (reference sequence). The PCR had 60 Vbeta and 13 Jbeta primers. Profiling relied on immunoSEQ multiplex PCR, and the TCRdb table lists in-frame clones only, not all of them. The sample records around 100,000 clones, 6.5% to 8% being singletons. The sample comes from a study of cytomegalovirus exposure and HLA in healthy donors. This sequence was found in a man aged 45 to 65 in good health and CMV-seronegative. The sequencing input was PBMCs. The V and J genes are TRBV27 and TRBJ1-1, with a weak D call TRBD1 (6 bases). CDR3 sequence: CASSFNRDVAEAFF. CDR3 nucleotides: TGTGCCAGCAGTTTTAACAGGGATGTAGCTGAAGCTTTCTTT.